This TCR beta chain stems from a study of radiotherapy plus CTLA-4 blockade in lung cancer. At the level of the study: Of the patients, about 20% showed objective responses and 31% attained disease control.

As concerns this clone: Its antigen remains unknown.

The table came from immunoSEQ multiplex PCR; TCRdb's copy has only in-frame clones and leaves some out. This table has some 98,000 clones, 80% to 85% appearing once. Germline trimming cut 5 bases from V and 0 bases from J; bases unmatched to any gene: 5. Germline CDR1 and CDR2: MNHEY and SMNVEV (reference sequence). CDR3 length equals 16 residues. Study observations and caveats: There was expansion of tumor-derived TCR clones in blood after radiotherapy plus ipilimumab. With interferon-beta, early dynamics of blood T cell clones were reported to best predict response.

The origin of this receptor is a human donor with non-small cell lung cancer who had a partial response to radiotherapy plus ipilimumab. This material consisted of peripheral blood, taken from a patient treated with radiotherapy plus ipilimumab. The genes are TRBV27 and TRBJ2-1, with 9 bases that match TRBD2. The DNA of the CDR3 is TGTGCCAGCAGTCGCGCGGGAGGGCCCTCCTACAATGAGCAGTTCTTC. It translates to CASSRAGGPSYNEQFF.